Below, one T cell receptor (beta chain) is given with its context. The source of the sample is a study of T cells in tumors and immune-related adverse events. The V end lost 5 bases, the J end lost 4 bases, and 10 bases lay between the germline ends. The CDR3 is 13 residues long. Germline V gives CDR1 LNHDA, CDR2 SQIVND (reference sequence). The protocol was immunoSEQ multiplex PCR, while the TCRdb copy is restricted to in-frame clones and leaves out a portion. The sample yields fewer than 25,000 clones, just over 90% seen once. The receptor's source is a female donor with metastatic renal cell carcinoma. Sequencing was performed on lymph node tissue, taken from a patient treated with anti-PD-1 therapy. The chain combines TRBV19 with TRBJ2-3; D is possibly TRBD1 or TRBD2 (5 bases each). DNA for the CDR3: TGTGCCAGTAGTGAGGGGCGCCCAGATACGCAGTATTTT. Amino acids: CASSEGRPDTQYF.